This T cell receptor (beta chain) was identified in a study of shared clonotypes between healthy human individuals. The data were produced by immunoSEQ multiplex PCR, yet TCRdb's version contains in-frame clones alone and is incomplete. This table holds 300,000 to 400,000 clones, over 65% found once. The sample holds one count of this clone. With V trimmed by 1 base and J by 1 base, 5 bases remained unmatched. The germline V gene encodes CDR1 SGHVS and CDR2 FQNEAQ. CDR3 length: 16 amino acids. The source of this sequence is a man aged 25-45 years in good health. Sequencing was performed on memory CD4+ T cells sorted from blood. Subset indicated: CD45RA-negative fraction. This chain connects TRBV7-8 to TRBJ2-7; 9 nucleotides line up with TRBD2. The CDR3, as DNA: TGTGCCAGCAGCTTAGTAATTGCGGGAGGGTCCTACGAGCAGTACTTC. Translated: CASSLVIAGGSYEQYF.